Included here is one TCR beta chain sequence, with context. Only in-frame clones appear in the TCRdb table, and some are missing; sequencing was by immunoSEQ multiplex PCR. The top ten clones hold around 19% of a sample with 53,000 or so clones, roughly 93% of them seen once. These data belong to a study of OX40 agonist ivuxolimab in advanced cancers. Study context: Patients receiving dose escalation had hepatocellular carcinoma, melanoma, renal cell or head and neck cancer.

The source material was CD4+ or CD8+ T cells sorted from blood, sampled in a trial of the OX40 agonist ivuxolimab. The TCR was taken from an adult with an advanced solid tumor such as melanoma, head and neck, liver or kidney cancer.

Here the CDR3 reads CASSYTVADTQYF. CDR3 in DNA: TGTGCCAGCAGTTACACCGTGGCAGATACGCAGTATTTT. The chain couples TRBV27 to TRBJ2-3; D not certain. The CDR3 covers 13 residues. In germline, CDR1 is MNHEY, CDR2 SMNVEV (reference sequence). The V gene lost 4 bases and the J gene lost 4 bases, with 9 bases spanning the gap.